The subject of this entry is one T cell receptor (beta chain). The germline V gene has CDR1 SGHDT and CDR2 YYEEEE. The CDR3 has 12 amino acids. With 4 bases removed from V and 3 bases from J, the gap between germline ends came to 5 bases. The data were taken from a study of T cell changes during pregnancy in multiple sclerosis. The assay was immunoSEQ multiplex PCR, and TCRdb's table has in-frame clones only and misses some. The profile covers approximately 30,000 clones, with roughly nine tenths appearing a single time and more than 9.5% taken by the ten largest. Sequencing was performed on CD8+ T cells from peripheral blood mononuclear cells, taken in the third trimester of pregnancy. This chain joins TRBV5-6 and TRBJ1-5; D is undetermined. The clonotype comes from a female donor with multiple sclerosis, enrolled in a pregnancy study. The CDR3 loop reads CASSRINQPQHF. The DNA of the CDR3 is TGTGCCAGCAGCCGTATCAATCAGCCCCAGCATTTT.